This TCR beta chain appears in the sequencing data of a study of PD-1 blockade in classical Hodgkin lymphoma. Germline V gives CDR1 MNHEY, CDR2 SVGAGI. The CDR3 is 12 residues long. V lost 4 bases and J lost 6, with 7 bases in between. The time point denotes: cycle 4 day 1 (C4D1), after five to seven weeks of nivolumab. The patients all showed relapse after autologous stem cell transplantation, while their brentuximab vedotin exposure varied. CD4+ T cells were purified from thawed PBMCs by magnetic negative selection. Complete response, partial response or progressive disease was recorded as best response. The repertoire was sequenced with immunoSEQ multiplex PCR; TCRdb's copy has only in-frame clones and lacks some. The sample has some 13,000 clones, about 86% seen once.

The TCR comes from a human donor with classical Hodgkin lymphoma. The source material was CD4+ T cells from blood, sampled before the fourth cycle of nivolumab. This rearrangement joins TRBV6-5 to TRBJ2-1; D gene ambiguous. The CDR3 DNA reads as TGTGCCAGCAGTTCTTACCTCAATGAGCAGTTCTTC. Protein sequence: CASSSYLNEQFF.